Listed here are 17 T cell receptor beta chains from one sample, sequenced in a study of blood T cell repertoires in COVID-19. Generated by immunoSEQ multiplex PCR, the TCRdb table keeps only in-frame clones and is missing some. The data contain 35,000 to 40,000 clones, roughly 80% of them singletons. Sequenced material: peripheral blood. These receptors all stem from a human donor with acute or convalescent COVID-19. The donor label of this sample is uncertain.

This chain connects TRBV7-9 to TRBJ2-1; TRBD1 matches 7 bases. The germline CDR1 and CDR2 sequences are SEHNR and FQNEAQ (reference sequence). Trimming cost V 7 bases and J 2 bases; bases outside gene matches: 8. CDR3 size: 15 residues. Written as DNA, the CDR3 is TGTGCCAGCACTCATGGGGGACAGCCCTACAATGAGCAGTTCTTC. This codes for CASTHGGQPYNEQFF.

The chain couples TRBV7-2 to TRBJ2-7; TRBD2 aligns across 7 bases. V trimming: 1 base; J trimming: 6 bases; junction bases outside the gene matches: 9. This CDR3 comprises 15 residues. Per germline, CDR1 SGHTA and CDR2 FQGNSA. The CDR3 DNA follows: TGTGCCAGCAGCTTAGAAGGGTTGGCGGGGGTCGAGCAGTACTTC. Its protein is CASSLEGLAGVEQYF.

As for this clone: Additional DNA sequences in this sample encode the identical CDR3. V usage is TRBV5-1 and J usage is TRBJ2-7; no reliable D call. The CDR3 is made up of 11 amino acids. In germline, CDR1 is SGHRS, CDR2 YFSETQ. Trimming shortened V by 4 bases and J by 3 bases, and 5 bases separated the two germline ends. CDR3 region: CASSPGYEQYF. The CDR3 nucleotides read TGCGCCAGCAGCCCGGGCTACGAGCAGTACTTC.

This clone has a handful of counts. The chain employs TRBV7-6 and TRBJ1-4; 10 bases match TRBD1. This CDR3 has 16 residues. Germline V gene sequence: CDR1 SGHVS, CDR2 FNYEAQ. V was clipped by 4 bases and J by 6 bases; unmatched bases: 8. The CDR3 DNA reads as TGTGCCAGCAGCTCCCCCCCTGGGACAGGGGATGAAAAACTGTTTTTT. Amino acid sequence: CASSSPPGTGDEKLFF.

The chain joins TRBV11-2 to TRBJ2-5; D gene uncertain. This CDR3 region has 12 residues. Germline V CDR1 and CDR2: SGHAT, FQNNGV. The V gene lost 5 bases and the J gene lost 8 bases, with 12 bases spanning the gap. The CDR3 bases are TGTGCCAGCAGCCCACCCAGCGTAACCCAGTACTTC. This encodes CASSPPSVTQYF.

The chain recombines TRBV20-1 with TRBJ1-6, with 8 bases fitting TRBD1. This CDR3 comprises 15 residues. Germline CDR1 reads DFQATT; CDR2 reads SNEGSKA (reference sequence). The V gene end was trimmed by 3 bases and the J gene end by 6 bases; junction bases not matched to a gene: 7. The CDR3 nucleotides are TGCAGTGCTAGTCCCCAGGGGGCGGGTAATTCACCCCTCCACTTT. This codes for CSASPQGAGNSPLHF.

Regarding this clone: One end of the junction does not line up with germline, which may come from a read error. The chain recombines TRBV30 with TRBJ1-2; D is undetermined. CDR1 is GTSNPN and CDR2 is SVGIG in the germline V gene (reference sequence). There are 15 residues in the CDR3. The CDR3 bases are TGTGCCTGGAGTGTACGGTCGGCCGGGTACTATGGCCACACCTTC. This sequence encodes CAWSVRSAGYYGHTF.

This rearrangement joins TRBV4-1 to TRBJ2-7; unclear D gene. The CDR3 loop spans 15 amino acids. Germline V gene data show CDR1 as MGHRA and CDR2 as YSYEKL. Trimming took off 0 bases at V and 6 bases at J, with 15 bases between the two ends. Here the CDR3 reads CASSQDPSMRSEQYF. The CDR3 DNA follows: TGCGCCAGCAGCCAAGATCCCAGTATGAGGAGCGAGCAGTACTTC.

The V call is TRBV14, the J call TRBJ2-7; 15 bases agree with TRBD2. V gave up 4 bases and J gave up 1 base; unmatched junction bases: 8. The germline V gene encodes CDR1 SGHDN and CDR2 FVKESK. The CDR3 contains 18 residues. The CDR3, as DNA: TGTGCCAGCAGCCCACCCGGACTAGCGGGGGGGCCATCCTACGAGCAGTACTTC. It specifies CASSPPGLAGGPSYEQYF.

The chain uses TRBV5-5 and TRBJ1-2; D is ambiguous. V shed 4 bases and J shed 1 base, with 8 bases lying between them. Germline values: CDR1 SGHKS, CDR2 YYEKEE (reference sequence). This CDR3 comprises 13 residues. The DNA of the CDR3 is TGTGCCAGCAGCAAGGAGAATAACTATGGCTACACCTTC. Its protein is CASSKENNYGYTF.

CDR3 amino acids: CATSGSRGYGQPQHF. Written as DNA, the CDR3 is TGTGCCACCAGCGGGTCCCGGGGGTATGGTCAGCCCCAGCATTTT. J is TRBJ1-5 and V is TRBV15, with D perhaps matching TRBD1 (5 bases). The germline V gene encodes CDR1 LNHNV and CDR2 YYDKDF (reference sequence). This CDR3 contains 15 residues. Trimming cost V 5 bases and J 6 bases, with 17 bases left between them.

The J gene is TRBJ2-2, the V gene TRBV30; 10 nucleotides match TRBD1. J gave up 3 bases and V 2 bases, and 3 bases lay outside the gene matches. The CDR3 consists of 15 residues. Looked up from germline, CDR1 is GTSNPN and CDR2 is SVGIG (reference sequence). The CDR3 here is CAWSTGTGDTGELFF. CDR3 sequence (DNA): TGTGCCTGGAGTACCGGGACAGGGGACACCGGGGAGCTGTTTTTT.

The J gene is TRBJ2-1, the V gene TRBV5-4; possibly TRBD2 for D (5 bases). The V and J ends lost 0 bases and 2 bases respectively, with 12 bases between them. CDR1 SGHNT and CDR2 YYREEE come from the germline V gene (reference sequence). The CDR3 has 16 amino acids. CDR3: CASSLDREPAYNEQFF. In nucleotides, the CDR3 is TGTGCCAGCAGCTTGGATAGGGAGCCGGCCTACAATGAGCAGTTCTTC.

The gene calls are TRBV4-1 and TRBJ1-2, with 8 bases identical to TRBD1. The J segment lost 2 bases and the V segment lost 4 bases, leaving 6 bases of the junction unmatched. CDR3 length: 15 residues. Per germline, CDR1 MGHRA and CDR2 YSYEKL. CDR3 region: CASSPGQGSNYGYTF. Written as DNA, the CDR3 is TGCGCCAGCAGCCCTGGACAGGGAAGCAACTATGGCTACACCTTC.

J is TRBJ2-7 and V is TRBV7-6; TRBD1 matches at 11 bases. From germline, CDR1 is SGHVS and CDR2 FNYEAQ. The CDR3 is 15 amino acids. After removal of 4 bases from V and 3 bases from J, the junction contained 5 bases not matched to a gene. The CDR3 protein is CASSSSGTGGYEQYF. CDR3 nucleotide sequence: TGTGCCAGCAGCTCGTCCGGGACAGGGGGCTACGAGCAGTACTTC.

The V gene is TRBV9, the J gene TRBJ2-7; D might be TRBD1 (6 bases). The CDR3 is 17 amino acids. CDR1 and CDR2 from the germline V gene are SGDLS and YYNGEE. The V gene lost 3 bases and the J gene lost 6 bases, with 25 bases spanning the gap. CDR3 region: CASSAGAPGHPGAEQYF. CDR3 sequence (DNA): TGTGCCAGCAGCGCCGGGGCCCCGGGACATCCCGGCGCCGAGCAGTACTTC.

This clone was seen just once. V is TRBV10-1 and J is TRBJ2-3; D ambiguous. V was cut by 3 bases and J by 0 bases, with 7 bases left in between. The CDR3 length is 14 residues. Germline V gene sequence: CDR1 WNHNN, CDR2 SYGVQD (reference sequence). The CDR3 DNA reads as TGCGCCAGCAGTGATTCTTATAGCACAGATACGCAGTATTTT. This gives the protein CASSDSYSTDTQYF.